This record concerns one TCR beta chain sequence. This record belongs to a study of identical twins. The CDR3 contains 14 residues. The ends were cut back, 4 bases at V and 6 bases at J, with 16 bases in the middle. The germline gives CDR1 SGHRS, CDR2 YFSETQ. A single record per CDR3 protein comes from TCRdb applying MiXCR to the 5' RACE reads. The sample lists around 450,000 distinct CDR3 sequences, 12% to 15% occurring once. This sample also appeared in a second study, on yellow fever vaccine responses in identical twins.

The gene calls are TRBV5-1 and TRBJ2-5, with D maybe TRBD2 (7 bases). Specimen: CD4+ T cells sorted from blood. The sequence was collected from a young woman in good health. CDR3 sequence: CASSSGTGGKTQYF. The CDR3 nucleotides are TGCGCCAGCAGCAGCGGGACTGGGGGCAAGACCCAGTACTTC.